The 9 T cell receptor beta chains below were found in one sample sequenced in a study of early T cells in non-severe SARS-CoV-2 infection (dated by TCRdb to the early 2020s). The method behind the library was 5' RACE. TCRdb lists the instrument as NextSeq 500. Using fastp at Q25 and MiXCR, TCRdb reprocessed the public reads and kept productive beta chains. Entries are consolidated by CDR3 protein sequence, retaining the most common genes and DNA. This sample is represented by more than 60,000 distinct CDR3 sequences; roughly a tenth of them were singletons. The ten biggest clones cover about 6% of the sample. Sequenced: whole blood. These TCRs come from an adult who was a healthcare worker with PCR-confirmed SARS-CoV-2 infection or an uninfected control (not recorded which).

This clonotype was observed a handful of times. This chain uses TRBV14 with TRBJ2-1, with 7 nucleotides matching TRBD1. The CDR3 has 15 residues. Germline CDR1 is SGHDN and CDR2 is FVKESK. V shed 4 bases and J 7 bases; nucleotides not matched to a gene: 10. The CDR3 DNA is TGTGCCAGCAGCCCTCTACTAGGGGGCGGGAATGAGCAGTTCTTC. It is translated as CASSPLLGGGNEQFF.

This clonotype was detected only a few times. The chain has TRBV6-5 and TRBJ2-7, with D hard to call. CDR3 length: 14 amino acids. The germline V gene encodes CDR1 MNHEY and CDR2 SVGAGI. Trimming cost V 1 base and J 0 bases, with 7 bases left between them. The chain's CDR3 is CASSYFGVSYEQYF. The CDR3 nucleotides are TGTGCCAGCAGTTACTTCGGAGTCTCCTACGAGCAGTACTTC.

The chain combines TRBV12-3 or TRBV12-4 with TRBJ2-3; 11 bases are shared with TRBD2. The CDR3 length is 17 residues. V was pared by 4 bases and J by 2 bases, with 8 bases of the junction left unmatched. CDR3 amino acids: CASSSLRLAGITDTQYF. The CDR3 coding sequence is TGTGCCAGCAGTTCCCTTCGACTAGCGGGGATCACAGATACGCAGTATTTT.

This clonotype showed up many times. V is TRBV28 and J is TRBJ2-3, with D tentatively TRBD2 (7 bases). This CDR3 is 15 amino acids long. Germline V gene sequence: CDR1 MDHEN, CDR2 SYDVKM. Trimming pared 7 bases from V and 6 bases from J, leaving 20 bases between. CDR3 DNA: TGTGCCAGCACCAGTAGCGGGTCGAGGGGGGATACGCAGTATTTT. Its protein is CASTSSGSRGDTQYF.

The gene calls are TRBV24-1 and TRBJ1-6; D is uncertain. The germline CDR1 and CDR2 sequences are KGHDR and SFDVKD. The CDR3 covers 11 residues. Between the trimmed V and J ends, which lost 12 bases and 8 bases, there was a span of 10 bases. The CDR3 nucleotides are TGTGCCCCCCTGGGCCATTCACCCCTCCACTTT. Protein product: CAPLGHSPLHF.

In its sample, this clonotype was seen a few times. This chain joins TRBV10-2 and TRBJ1-4; D gene ambiguous. Trimming took 1 base from V and 14 from J, leaving 17 bases between them. Germline V gene data show CDR1 as WSHSY and CDR2 as SAAADI. This CDR3 has 14 residues. The DNA for the CDR3 is TGCGCCAGCAGTGAGTGGGCACTTTCGGGAAAGCTGTTTTTT. Translation: CASSEWALSGKLFF.

This clonotype was detected ten times or more. The V gene is TRBV6-2 or TRBV6-3, the J gene TRBJ2-1; TRBD2 aligns across 9 bases. This CDR3 is built from 14 residues. Germline-derived CDR1 and CDR2 are MNHEY and SVGEGT. V trimming: 7 bases; J trimming: 6 bases; junction bases outside the gene matches: 7. The CDR3 here is CASTIAGEFNEQFF. As DNA, the CDR3 is TGTGCCAGCACTATAGCGGGAGAGTTCAATGAGCAGTTCTTC.

Comments on this clonotype: One end of the junction is discordant with germline, which a read error may explain. V gene TRBV5-1 combines with J gene TRBJ2-5; possibly TRBD1 or TRBD2 for D (7 bases each). CDR3 size: 15 residues. Germline V lookup: CDR1 SGHRS, CDR2 YFSETQ. This chain's CDR3 is CASNLQGGLQETQYF. CDR3 in DNA: TGCGCCAGCAACTTGCAGGGGGGACTACAAGAGACCCAGTACTTC.

The chain links TRBV7-3 to TRBJ2-3; D call uncertain. Germline CDR1 and CDR2: SGHTA and FQGTGA. CDR3 length: 13 residues. V dropped 5 bases and J dropped 5 bases, with 11 bases sitting between them. The CDR3 DNA reads TGTGCCAGCAGCCCCGACCCTGGAGATACGCAGTATTTT. Protein product: CASSPDPGDTQYF. Using reference TRBV7-3 and TRBJ2-3 for the parts outside the CDR3, the full variable domain is GAGVSQTPSNKVTEKGKYVELRCDPISGHTALYWYRQSLGQGPEFLIYFQGTGAADDSGLPNDRFFAVRPEGSVSTLKIQRTERGDSAVYLCASSPDPGDTQYFGPGTRLTVL.